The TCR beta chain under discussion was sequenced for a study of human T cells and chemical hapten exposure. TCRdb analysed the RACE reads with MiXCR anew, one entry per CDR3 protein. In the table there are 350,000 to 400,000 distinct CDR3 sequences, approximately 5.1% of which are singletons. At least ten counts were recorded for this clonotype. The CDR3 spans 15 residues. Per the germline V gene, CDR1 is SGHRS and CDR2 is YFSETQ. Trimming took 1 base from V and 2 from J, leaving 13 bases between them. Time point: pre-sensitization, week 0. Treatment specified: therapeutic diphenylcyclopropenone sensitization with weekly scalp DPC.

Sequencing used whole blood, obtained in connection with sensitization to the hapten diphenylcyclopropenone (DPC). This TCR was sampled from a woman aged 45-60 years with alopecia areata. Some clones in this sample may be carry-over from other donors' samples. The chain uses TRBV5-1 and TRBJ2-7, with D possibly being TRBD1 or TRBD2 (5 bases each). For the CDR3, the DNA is TGCGCCAGCAGCTTGCCCGGGACCACAACCTACGAGCAGTACTTC. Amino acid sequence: CASSLPGTTTYEQYF.